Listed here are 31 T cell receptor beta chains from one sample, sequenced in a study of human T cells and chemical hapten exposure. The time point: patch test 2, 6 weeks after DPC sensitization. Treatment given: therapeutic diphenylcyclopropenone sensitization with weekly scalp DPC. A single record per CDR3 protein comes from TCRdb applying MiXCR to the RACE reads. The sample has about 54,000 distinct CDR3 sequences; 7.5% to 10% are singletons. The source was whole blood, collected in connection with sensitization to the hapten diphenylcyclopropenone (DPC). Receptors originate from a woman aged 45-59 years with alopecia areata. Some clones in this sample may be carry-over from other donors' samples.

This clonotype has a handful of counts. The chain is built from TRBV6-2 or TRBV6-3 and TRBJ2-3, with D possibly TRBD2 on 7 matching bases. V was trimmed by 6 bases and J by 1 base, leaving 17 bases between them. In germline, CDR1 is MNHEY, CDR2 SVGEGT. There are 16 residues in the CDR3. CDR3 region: CASRPRGGARTDTQYF. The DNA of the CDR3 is TGTGCCAGCAGGCCCCGAGGGGGGGCCCGCACAGATACGCAGTATTTT.

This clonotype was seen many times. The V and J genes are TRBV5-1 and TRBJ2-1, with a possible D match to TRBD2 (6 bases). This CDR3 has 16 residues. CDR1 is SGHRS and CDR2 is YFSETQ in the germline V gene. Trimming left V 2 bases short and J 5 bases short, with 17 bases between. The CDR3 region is CASSLVGRGPNNEQFF. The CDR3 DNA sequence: TGCGCCAGCAGCTTAGTAGGGCGGGGACCAAACAATGAGCAGTTCTTC.

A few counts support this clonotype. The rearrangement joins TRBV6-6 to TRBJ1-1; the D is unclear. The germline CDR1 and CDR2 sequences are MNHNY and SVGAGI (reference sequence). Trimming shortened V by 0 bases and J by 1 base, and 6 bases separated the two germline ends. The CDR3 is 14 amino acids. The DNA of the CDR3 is TGTGCCAGCAGTTACTCTGGAAGGAACACTGAAGCTTTCTTT. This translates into CASSYSGRNTEAFF.

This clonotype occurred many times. The CDR3 sequence is CASMAEFGPEAFF. CDR3 DNA sequence: TGTGCCAGCATGGCGGAGTTTGGGCCTGAAGCTTTCTTT. J is TRBJ1-1 and V is TRBV2, with unresolved D. From germline, CDR1 is SNHLY and CDR2 FYNNEI. Trimming pared 7 bases from V and 6 bases from J, leaving 15 bases between. The CDR3 loop spans 13 amino acids. Combining the CDR3 with reference TRBV2 and TRBJ1-1 gives the whole variable domain EPEVTQTPSHQVTQMGQEVILRCVPISNHLYFYWYRQILGQKVEFLVSFYNNEISEKSEIFDDQFSVERPDGSNFTLKIRSTKLEDSAMYFCASMAEFGPEAFFGQGTRLTVV.

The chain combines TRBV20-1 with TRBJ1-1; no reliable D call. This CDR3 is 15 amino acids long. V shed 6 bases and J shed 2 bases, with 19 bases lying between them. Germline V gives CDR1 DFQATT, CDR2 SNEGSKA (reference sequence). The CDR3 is CSAQPSPPINTEAFF. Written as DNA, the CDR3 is TGCAGTGCCCAACCCTCCCCCCCCATTAACACTGAAGCTTTCTTT.

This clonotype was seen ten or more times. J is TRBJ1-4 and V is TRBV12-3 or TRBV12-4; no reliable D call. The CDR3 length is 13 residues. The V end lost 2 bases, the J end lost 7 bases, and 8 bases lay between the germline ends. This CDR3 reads CASSLPWGEKLFF. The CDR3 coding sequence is TGTGCCAGCAGTTTACCCTGGGGTGAAAAACTGTTTTTT.

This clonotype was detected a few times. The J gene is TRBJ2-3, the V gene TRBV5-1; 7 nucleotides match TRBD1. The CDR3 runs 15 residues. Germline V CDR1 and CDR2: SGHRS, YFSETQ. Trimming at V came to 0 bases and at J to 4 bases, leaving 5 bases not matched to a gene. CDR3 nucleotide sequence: TGCGCCAGCAGCTTGGCCGACAGGGCGGCAGATACGCAGTATTTT. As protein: CASSLADRAADTQYF.

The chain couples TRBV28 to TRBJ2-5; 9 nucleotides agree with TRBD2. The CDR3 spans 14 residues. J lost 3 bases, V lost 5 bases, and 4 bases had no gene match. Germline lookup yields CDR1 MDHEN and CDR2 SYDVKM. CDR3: CASSARLAEETQYF. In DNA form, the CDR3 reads TGTGCCAGCAGTGCACGACTAGCGGAAGAGACCCAGTACTTC.

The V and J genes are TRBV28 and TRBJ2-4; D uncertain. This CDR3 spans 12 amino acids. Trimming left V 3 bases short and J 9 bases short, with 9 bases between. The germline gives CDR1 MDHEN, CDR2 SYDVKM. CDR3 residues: CASSFLHGIQYF. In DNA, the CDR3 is TGTGCCAGCAGTTTCCTGCACGGCATTCAGTACTTC.

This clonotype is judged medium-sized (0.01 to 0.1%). The CDR3 sequence: CASSFRNSGNTIYF. The CDR3 DNA is TGTGCCAGCAGTTTCAGGAATTCTGGAAACACCATATATTTT. The rearrangement joins TRBV7-2 to TRBJ1-3; no reliable D call. This CDR3 is 14 amino acids long. V lost 6 bases, J lost 1 base, and 10 bases lay in between. Germline V gives CDR1 SGHTA, CDR2 FQGNSA.

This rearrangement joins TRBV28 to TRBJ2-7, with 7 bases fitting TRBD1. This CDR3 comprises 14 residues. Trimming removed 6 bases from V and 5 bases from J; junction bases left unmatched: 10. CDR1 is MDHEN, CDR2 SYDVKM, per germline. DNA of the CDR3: TGTGCCAGCAGCTCGAGAGACAGGGCGCACGAGCAGTACTTC. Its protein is CASSSRDRAHEQYF.

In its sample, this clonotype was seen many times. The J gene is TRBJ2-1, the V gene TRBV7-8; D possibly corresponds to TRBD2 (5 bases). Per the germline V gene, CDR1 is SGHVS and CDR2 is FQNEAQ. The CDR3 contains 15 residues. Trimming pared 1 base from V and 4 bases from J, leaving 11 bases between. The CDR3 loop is CASSLGGASYNEQFF. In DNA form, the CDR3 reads TGTGCCAGCAGCTTAGGGGGAGCGTCGTACAATGAGCAGTTCTTC.

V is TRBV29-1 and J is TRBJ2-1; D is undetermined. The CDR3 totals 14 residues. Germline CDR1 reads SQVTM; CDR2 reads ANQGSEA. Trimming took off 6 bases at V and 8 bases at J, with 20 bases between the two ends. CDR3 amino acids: CSVVPRPTLDEQFF. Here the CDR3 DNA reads TGCAGCGTGGTTCCGCGCCCGACGCTCGATGAGCAGTTCTTC.

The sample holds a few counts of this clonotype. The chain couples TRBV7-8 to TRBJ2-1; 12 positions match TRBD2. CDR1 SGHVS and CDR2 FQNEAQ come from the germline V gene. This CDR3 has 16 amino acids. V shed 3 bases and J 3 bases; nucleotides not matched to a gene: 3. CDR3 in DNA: TGTGCCAGCAGCTTCGCTAGCGGGGGGGTCTACAATGAGCAGTTCTTC. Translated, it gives CASSFASGGVYNEQFF.

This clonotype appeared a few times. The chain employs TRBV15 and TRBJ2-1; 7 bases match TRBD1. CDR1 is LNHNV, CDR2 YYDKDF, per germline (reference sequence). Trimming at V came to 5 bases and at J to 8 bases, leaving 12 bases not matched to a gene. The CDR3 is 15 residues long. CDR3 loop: CATSRRRDSFDEQFF. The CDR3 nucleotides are TGTGCCACCAGCCGACGAAGGGACAGTTTCGATGAGCAGTTCTTC. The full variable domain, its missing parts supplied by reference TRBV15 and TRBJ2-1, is DAMVIQNPRYQVTQFGKPVTLSCSQTLNHNVMYWYQQKSSQAPKLLFHYYDKDFNNEADTPDNFQSRRPNTSFCFLDIRSPGLGDTAMYLCATSRRRDSFDEQFFGPGTRLTVL.

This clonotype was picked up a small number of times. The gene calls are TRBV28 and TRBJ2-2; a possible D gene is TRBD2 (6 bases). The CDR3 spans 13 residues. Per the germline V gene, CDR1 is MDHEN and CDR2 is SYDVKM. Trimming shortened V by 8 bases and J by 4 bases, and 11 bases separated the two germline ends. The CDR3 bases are TGTGCCAGCCGAAGGGACTTCACCGGGGAGCTGTTTTTT. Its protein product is CASRRDFTGELFF.

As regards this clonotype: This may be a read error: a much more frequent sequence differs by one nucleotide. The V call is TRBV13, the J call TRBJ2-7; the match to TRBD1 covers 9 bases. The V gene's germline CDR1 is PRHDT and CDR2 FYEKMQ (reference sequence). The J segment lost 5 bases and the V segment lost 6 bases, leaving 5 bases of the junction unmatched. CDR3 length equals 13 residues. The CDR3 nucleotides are TGTGCCAGCAGACCCGGGACAGGGAACGAGCAGTACTTC. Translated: CASRPGTGNEQYF.

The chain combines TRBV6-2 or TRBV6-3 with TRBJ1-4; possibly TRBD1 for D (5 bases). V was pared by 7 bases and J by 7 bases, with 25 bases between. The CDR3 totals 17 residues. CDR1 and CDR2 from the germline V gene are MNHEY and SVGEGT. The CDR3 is CASTPTATAGFGEKLFF. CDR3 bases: TGTGCCAGCACTCCTACTGCGACAGCGGGTTTTGGTGAAAAACTGTTTTTT.

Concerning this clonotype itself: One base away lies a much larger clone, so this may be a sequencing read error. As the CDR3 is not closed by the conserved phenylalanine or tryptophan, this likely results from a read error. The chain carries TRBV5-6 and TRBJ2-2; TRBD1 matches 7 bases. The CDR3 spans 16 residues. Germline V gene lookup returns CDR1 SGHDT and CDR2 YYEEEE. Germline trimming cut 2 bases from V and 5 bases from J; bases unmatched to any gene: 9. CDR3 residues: CASSFLPGTATGELFI. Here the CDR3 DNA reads TGTGCCAGCAGCTTTCTTCCCGGGACAGCTACCGGGGAGCTGTTTATT.

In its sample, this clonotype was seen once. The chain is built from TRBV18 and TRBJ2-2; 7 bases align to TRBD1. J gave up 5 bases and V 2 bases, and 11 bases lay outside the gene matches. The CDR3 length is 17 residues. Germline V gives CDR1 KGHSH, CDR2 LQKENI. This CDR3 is CASSPNGQEGSTGELFF. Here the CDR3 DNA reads TGTGCCAGCTCACCAAACGGACAGGAAGGTTCGACCGGGGAGCTGTTTTTT. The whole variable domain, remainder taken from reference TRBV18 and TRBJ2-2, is NAGVMQNPRHLVRRRGQEARLRCSPMKGHSHVYWYRQLPEEGLKFMVYLQKENIIDESGMPKERFSAEFPKEGPSILRIQQVVRGDSAAYFCASSPNGQEGSTGELFFGEGSRLTVL.

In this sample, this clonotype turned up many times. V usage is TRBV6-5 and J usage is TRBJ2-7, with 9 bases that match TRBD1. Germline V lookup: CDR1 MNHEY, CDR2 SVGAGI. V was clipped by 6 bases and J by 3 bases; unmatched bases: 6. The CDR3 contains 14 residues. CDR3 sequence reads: CASSPGTGNYEQYF. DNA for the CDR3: TGTGCCAGCAGCCCCGGGACAGGGAACTACGAGCAGTACTTC.

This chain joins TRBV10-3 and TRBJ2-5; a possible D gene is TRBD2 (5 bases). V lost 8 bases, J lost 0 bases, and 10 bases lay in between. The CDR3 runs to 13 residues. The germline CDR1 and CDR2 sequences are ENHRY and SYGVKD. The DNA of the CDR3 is TGTGCCATCCGGATGGGAGACCAAGAGACCCAGTACTTC. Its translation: CAIRMGDQETQYF.

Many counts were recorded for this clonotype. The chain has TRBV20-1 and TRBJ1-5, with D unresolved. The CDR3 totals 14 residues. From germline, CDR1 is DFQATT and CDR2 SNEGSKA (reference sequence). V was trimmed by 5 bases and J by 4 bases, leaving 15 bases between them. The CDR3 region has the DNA TGCAGTGCTTACCCGGTGTATGGAAATCAGCCCCAGCATTTT. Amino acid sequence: CSAYPVYGNQPQHF.

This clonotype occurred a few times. CDR3 in DNA: TGTGCCAGCAGCTCTCTAGTCAATGAGCAGTTCTTC. Protein: CASSSLVNEQFF. The gene calls are TRBV7-9 and TRBJ2-1; D is ambiguous. V dropped 4 bases and J dropped 6 bases, with 7 bases sitting between them. Germline-derived CDR1 and CDR2 are SEHNR and FQNEAQ (reference sequence). This CDR3 comprises 12 residues.

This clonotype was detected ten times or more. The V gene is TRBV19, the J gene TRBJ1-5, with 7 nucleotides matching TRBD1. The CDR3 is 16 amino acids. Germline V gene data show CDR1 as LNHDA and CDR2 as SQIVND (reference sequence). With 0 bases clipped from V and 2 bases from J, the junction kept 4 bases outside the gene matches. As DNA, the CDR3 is TGTGCCAGTAGTATAGATCCCACAGGGGGCAATCAGCCCCAGCATTTT. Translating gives CASSIDPTGGNQPQHF.

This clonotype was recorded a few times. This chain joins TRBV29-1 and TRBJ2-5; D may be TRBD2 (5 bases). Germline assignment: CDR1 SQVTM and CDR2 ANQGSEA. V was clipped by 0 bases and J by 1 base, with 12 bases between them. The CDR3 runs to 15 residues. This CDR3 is CSVEERREFQETQYF. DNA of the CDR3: TGCAGCGTTGAAGAACGTAGGGAGTTCCAAGAGACCCAGTACTTC.

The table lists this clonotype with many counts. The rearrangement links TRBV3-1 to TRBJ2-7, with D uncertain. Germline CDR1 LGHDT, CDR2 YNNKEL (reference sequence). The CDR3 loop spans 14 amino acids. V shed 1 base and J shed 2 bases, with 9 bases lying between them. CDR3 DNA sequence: TGTGCCAGCAGCCAAGTCGAAGGGCCCTACGAGCAGTACTTC. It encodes CASSQVEGPYEQYF.

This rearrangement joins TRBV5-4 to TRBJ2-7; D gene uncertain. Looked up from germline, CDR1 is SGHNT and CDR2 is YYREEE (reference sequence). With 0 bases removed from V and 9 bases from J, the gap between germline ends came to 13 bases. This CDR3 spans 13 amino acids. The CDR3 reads CASSLVASTAQYF. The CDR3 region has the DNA TGTGCCAGCAGCTTGGTAGCTTCGACCGCGCAGTACTTC. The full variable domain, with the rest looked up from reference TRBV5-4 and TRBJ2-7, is ETGVTQSPTHLIKTRGQQVTLRCSSQSGHNTVSWYQQALGQGPQFIFQYYREEENGRGNFPPRFSGLQFPNYSSELNVNALELDDSALYLCASSLVASTAQYFGPGTRLTVT.

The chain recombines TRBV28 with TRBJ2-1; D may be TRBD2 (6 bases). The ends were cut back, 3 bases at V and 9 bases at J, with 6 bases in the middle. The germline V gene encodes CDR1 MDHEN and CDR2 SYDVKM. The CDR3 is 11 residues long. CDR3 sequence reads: CASSFGSEQFF. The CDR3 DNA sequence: TGTGCCAGCAGTTTCGGGAGTGAGCAGTTCTTC.

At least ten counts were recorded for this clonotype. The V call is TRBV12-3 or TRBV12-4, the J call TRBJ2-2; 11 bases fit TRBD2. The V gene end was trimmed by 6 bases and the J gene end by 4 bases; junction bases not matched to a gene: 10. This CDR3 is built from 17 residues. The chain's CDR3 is CASSLAGGAIGTGELFF. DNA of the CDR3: TGTGCCAGCAGCCTAGCGGGAGGTGCCATCGGCACCGGGGAGCTGTTTTTT.

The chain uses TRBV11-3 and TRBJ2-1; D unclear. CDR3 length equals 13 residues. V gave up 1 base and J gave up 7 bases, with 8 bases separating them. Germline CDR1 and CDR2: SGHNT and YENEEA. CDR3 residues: CASSLGTSNEQFF. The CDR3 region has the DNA TGTGCCAGCAGCTTAGGGACGTCAAATGAGCAGTTCTTC.